Following are 17 T cell receptor beta chains from one sample sequenced in a study of blood T cell repertoires in COVID-19. TCRdb keeps only in-frame clones here, not all; method: immunoSEQ multiplex PCR. Altogether approximately 61,000 clones are present, around 87% being singletons, with the ten largest covering more than 12%. Material: peripheral blood. Every receptor here comes from a human donor in a cohort sampled during active COVID-19.

Only one count was recorded for this clone. The rearrangement uses TRBV7-3 and TRBJ2-7; 7 nucleotides match TRBD2. The CDR3 totals 16 residues. Germline V gene lookup returns CDR1 SGHTA and CDR2 FQGTGA. V dropped 5 bases and J dropped 1; count of bases not matched to a gene: 11. CDR3 bases: TGTGCCAGCAGCCTCTTCCCCTCCGGGGGGTCCTACGAGCAGTACTTC. Translation gives CASSLFPSGGSYEQYF. Variable domain in full (rest from reference TRBV7-3 and TRBJ2-7): GAGVSQTPSNKVTEKGKYVELRCDPISGHTALYWYRQSLGQGPEFLIYFQGTGAADDSGLPNDRFFAVRPEGSVSTLKIQRTERGDSAVYLCASSLFPSGGSYEQYFGPGTRLTVT.

The chain links TRBV18 to TRBJ2-7; D may be TRBD1 (6 bases). The CDR3 loop spans 13 amino acids. V was clipped by 6 bases and J by 0 bases, with 9 bases between them. The germline V gene has CDR1 KGHSH and CDR2 LQKENI. In nucleotides, the CDR3 is TGTGCCAGCTCCCGGGACAACTCCTACGAGCAGTACTTC. It is translated as CASSRDNSYEQYF.

The rearrangement joins TRBV7-9 to TRBJ2-1, with 16 bases lining up with TRBD2. Germline lookup yields CDR1 SEHNR and CDR2 FQNEAQ (reference sequence). The CDR3 loop spans 18 amino acids. Trimming removed 4 bases from V and 2 bases from J; junction bases left unmatched: 5. The CDR3 sequence: CASSSGLAGGPPYNEQFF. The CDR3 nucleotides read TGTGCCAGCAGCTCGGGACTAGCGGGAGGGCCTCCCTACAATGAGCAGTTCTTC.

The V call is TRBV21-1, the J call TRBJ1-2; the table gives TRBD1 as D, unverified against the DNA. TRBV21-1 is an annotated pseudogene. The CDR3 is 19 residues long. The CDR3 DNA reads TGTGCCAGCAGCACCCGAAGGGACAAGATTTCATCGGTCAACTATGGCTACACCTTC. Encoded protein: CASSTRRDKISSVNYGYTF.

The chain recombines TRBV11-3 with TRBJ1-1; D gene uncertain. The germline V and J ends were trimmed by 5 bases and 0 bases, with 13 bases remaining between them. The CDR3 totals 15 residues. Germline CDR1 is SGHNT and CDR2 is YENEEA. The CDR3 nucleotides are TGTGCCAGCAGCCCGTACTCAGGTATGAACACTGAAGCTTTCTTT. It translates to CASSPYSGMNTEAFF.

This chain connects TRBV7-9 to TRBJ2-3; 9 bases are shared with TRBD2. Germline V gene lookup returns CDR1 SEHNR and CDR2 FQNEAQ (reference sequence). V gave up 7 bases and J gave up 4 bases; unmatched junction bases: 12. The CDR3 consists of 16 residues. The CDR3 is CASTPVGGRAADTQYF. DNA for the CDR3: TGTGCCAGCACCCCGGTCGGCGGGAGGGCAGCAGATACGCAGTATTTT.

In this sample, this clone turned up once. J is TRBJ2-1 and V is TRBV15; D is perhaps TRBD2 (5 bases). Trimming cost V 6 bases and J 9 bases, with 30 bases left between them. Germline lookup yields CDR1 LNHNV and CDR2 YYDKDF (reference sequence). The CDR3 covers 18 residues. The CDR3 sequence is CATSPTVILGLRLGEQFF. In DNA, the CDR3 is TGTGCCACCAGTCCCACAGTTATACTAGGCCTACGACTCGGTGAGCAGTTCTTC. Supplemented by reference TRBV15 and TRBJ2-1, the full variable domain reads DAMVIQNPRYQVTQFGKPVTLSCSQTLNHNVMYWYQQKSSQAPKLLFHYYDKDFNNEADTPDNFQSRRPNTSFCFLDIRSPGLGDTAMYLCATSPTVILGLRLGEQFFGPGTRLTVL.

The V call is TRBV28, the J call TRBJ2-1; D might be TRBD1 (6 bases). The V gene's germline CDR1 is MDHEN and CDR2 SYDVKM. CDR3 length: 13 residues. V lost 1 base and J 9 bases, leaving 10 bases between the germline ends. CDR3 protein: CASSLSHRAEQFF. DNA for the CDR3: TGTGCCAGCAGTTTATCTCACAGGGCTGAGCAGTTCTTC. The full variable domain, with the rest looked up from reference TRBV28 and TRBJ2-1, is DVKVTQSSRYLVKRTGEKVFLECVQDMDHENMFWYRQDPGLGLRLIYFSYDVKMKEKGDIPEGYSVSREKKERFSLILESASTNQTSMYLCASSLSHRAEQFFGPGTRLTVL.

The rearrangement joins TRBV28 to TRBJ2-1, with D tentatively TRBD2 (5 bases). The V end lost 5 bases, the J end lost 5 bases, and 13 bases lay between the germline ends. Germline CDR1 and CDR2: MDHEN and SYDVKM. The CDR3 totals 14 residues. The DNA for the CDR3 is TGTGCCAGCAGTCAGTTGGACTGGAACAATGAGCAGTTCTTC. It is translated as CASSQLDWNNEQFF.

CDR3 bases: TGTGCCAGCAGCGTGCTAGCCTGGGAGACCCAGTACTTC. Its translation: CASSVLAWETQYF. J is TRBJ2-5 and V is TRBV5-4, with D possibly TRBD2 on 5 matching bases. The CDR3 covers 13 residues. Germline values: CDR1 SGHNT, CDR2 YYREEE (reference sequence). The V end was cut by 4 bases, the J end by 5 bases, with 12 bases between.

Concerning this clone: This specimen includes other DNA sequences encoding the same CDR3. The V gene is TRBV19, the J gene TRBJ1-1, with unresolved D. The V gene lost 1 base and the J gene lost 6 bases, with 12 bases spanning the gap. Germline V gene sequence: CDR1 LNHDA, CDR2 SQIVND (reference sequence). The CDR3 spans 14 residues. CDR3 sequence: CASSIGGGGPEAFF. The CDR3 nucleotides are TGTGCCAGTAGTATAGGGGGAGGCGGGCCTGAAGCTTTCTTT.

The chain employs TRBV7-6 and TRBJ1-3, with D unresolved. V shed 5 bases and J shed 6 bases, with 14 bases lying between them. Germline lookup yields CDR1 SGHVS and CDR2 FNYEAQ. The CDR3 is 14 amino acids. The CDR3: CASSPLVRANTIYF. In DNA form, the CDR3 reads TGTGCCAGCAGCCCGCTTGTGAGGGCAAACACCATATATTTT. The whole variable domain, filled in from reference TRBV7-6 and TRBJ1-3, reads GAGVSQSPRYKVTKRGQDVALRCDPISGHVSLYWYRQALGQGPEFLTYFNYEAQQDKSGLPNDRFSAERPEGSISTLTIQRTEQRDSAMYRCASSPLVRANTIYFGEGSWLTVV.

The chain couples TRBV9 to TRBJ2-3, with a tentative D call TRBD2 (5 bases). The CDR3 extends over 14 amino acids. V lost 0 bases and J lost 8, with 13 bases in between. Germline V gene lookup returns CDR1 SGDLS and CDR2 YYNGEE. The CDR3 loop is CASSVASSWITQYF. CDR3 bases: TGTGCCAGCAGCGTAGCATCTAGCTGGATTACGCAGTATTTT.

V usage is TRBV6-5 and J usage is TRBJ2-3, with a weak D call TRBD2 (6 bases). The germline V gene has CDR1 MNHEY and CDR2 SVGAGI. The CDR3 totals 14 residues. With 0 bases removed from V and 4 bases from J, the gap between germline ends came to 8 bases. DNA of the CDR3: TGTGCCAGCAGTTACTCGGGGGGTGCAGATACGCAGTATTTT. Translated, it gives CASSYSGGADTQYF.

As to this clone: Other DNA sequences in the same sample also yield this CDR3. The chain is built from TRBV29-1 and TRBJ1-3; 8 bases line up with TRBD1. The trim removed 5 bases at V and 1 base at J, leaving 4 bases unmatched. There are 14 residues in the CDR3. Germline CDR1 reads SQVTM; CDR2 reads ANQGSEA. The CDR3 protein is CSVRQGFSGNTIYF. DNA of the CDR3: TGCAGCGTTCGACAGGGGTTTTCTGGAAACACCATATATTTT.

This rearrangement joins TRBV7-9 to TRBJ2-7; D perhaps matches TRBD2 (6 bases). The germline V and J ends were trimmed by 4 bases and 1 base, with 14 bases remaining between them. The germline V gene encodes CDR1 SEHNR and CDR2 FQNEAQ (reference sequence). CDR3 length: 15 amino acids. This CDR3 is CASSSGRGPSYEQYF. CDR3 nucleotides: TGTGCCAGCAGCTCGGGGCGGGGTCCTTCCTACGAGCAGTACTTC.

The J gene is TRBJ1-1, the V gene TRBV4-1; D remains ambiguous. This CDR3 contains 14 residues. The V end lost 0 bases, the J end lost 1 base, and 6 bases lay between the germline ends. Germline CDR1 MGHRA, CDR2 YSYEKL. The CDR3 spells CASSQDRGNTEAFF. The CDR3 DNA is TGCGCCAGCAGCCAAGATCGAGGGAACACTGAAGCTTTCTTT.